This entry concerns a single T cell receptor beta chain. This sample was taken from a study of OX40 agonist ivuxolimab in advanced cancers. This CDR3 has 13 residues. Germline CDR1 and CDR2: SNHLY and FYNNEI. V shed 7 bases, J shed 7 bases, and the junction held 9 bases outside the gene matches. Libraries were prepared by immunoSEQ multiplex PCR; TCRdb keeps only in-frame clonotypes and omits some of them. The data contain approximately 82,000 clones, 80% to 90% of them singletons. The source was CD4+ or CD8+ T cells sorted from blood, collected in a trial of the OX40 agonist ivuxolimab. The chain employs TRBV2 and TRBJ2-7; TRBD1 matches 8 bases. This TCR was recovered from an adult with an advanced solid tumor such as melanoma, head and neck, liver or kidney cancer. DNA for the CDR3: TGTGCCAGCACCGAGGACAGGGAGAGAGAGCAGTACTTC. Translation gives CASTEDREREQYF.